The source of this T cell receptor (beta chain) is a study of blood T cell repertoires in COVID-19. Study as a whole: From the United States, Italy and Spain came samples of acute and convalescent COVID-19. Sample material is recorded as cDNA or gDNA derived from T cells, B-cell-depleted T cells, or PBMCs.

As originally analysed: Estimation of nucleated cell counts was performed using reference gene primer amplification. Assay: immunoSEQ multiplex PCR; the TCRdb copy retains only in-frame clones and omits some. The V and J calls and clone size were taken over from that table, and D and trimming were inferred from the DNA. The sample has approximately 190,000 clones; around 84% are singletons. V was pared by 5 bases and J by 7 bases, with 5 bases of the junction left unmatched. Germline CDR1 is WNHNN and CDR2 is SYGVQD (reference sequence). This CDR3 has 14 residues. This chain uses TRBV10-1 with TRBJ1-6, with TRBD1 matching 7 bases. The sequence derives from a man between 25 and 39 years old with active or convalescent COVID-19. Sequenced material: peripheral blood. DNA for the CDR3: TGCGCCAGCAGTCCGACAGGGACGAATTCACCCCTCCACTTT. It specifies CASSPTGTNSPLHF.